The T cell receptor beta chain under discussion was sequenced for a study of blood T cell repertoires in COVID-19. Using immunoSEQ multiplex PCR, the repertoire was profiled, and TCRdb retains in-frame clones only, with some absent. This table has under 20,000 clones, nearly 90% appearing once. CDR3 length: 14 amino acids. Germline V gene sequence: CDR1 LNHDA, CDR2 SQIVND (reference sequence). The V gene lost 5 bases and the J gene lost 6 bases, with 17 bases spanning the gap. The sequence came from a man in his sixties with active COVID-19. Source material: peripheral blood. The chain uses TRBV19 and TRBJ2-7, with TRBD2 as a possible D gene (6 bases). CDR3 sequence (DNA): TGTGCCAGTAGTCCGTTAGCGGACCCCGGCGAGCAGTACTTC. It codes for CASSPLADPGEQYF. Together with reference TRBV19 and TRBJ2-7, the CDR3 gives the full variable domain: DGGITQSPKYLFRKEGQNVTLSCEQNLNHDAMYWYRQDPGQGLRLIYYSQIVNDFQKGDIAEGYSVSREKKESFPLTVTSAQKNPTAFYLCASSPLADPGEQYFGPGTRLTVT.